Listed below are T cell receptor beta chains from one sample, sequenced in a study of T cells in Graves' hyperthyroidism and ophthalmopathy. TCRdb reprocessed the multiplex PCR reads with MiXCR, giving one entry per CDR3 protein. The profile covers about 360,000 distinct CDR3 sequences, with roughly an eighth appearing a single time and 9.2% taken by the ten largest. Sequenced material: blood. These receptor sequences come from a woman in her late teens or twenties with Graves' hyperthyroidism. CDR3s include the opening cysteine and the closing phenylalanine or tryptophan. The order of the fields is clone size, V gene, CDR3 protein. Size is stated for part of the rows, as once, few or many counts, or as a class when the clone is expanded.

-,TRBV18,CASSPGVMGETQYF
many,TRBV20-1,CSASAFRLNNEQFF
-,TRBV4-1,CASSPGTGEFIYGHTF
many,TRBV18,CASSPPGEVGEQFF
-,TRBV7-2,CASSIRAAEAYEQYF
many,TRBV10-3,CAISEGTDEQYF
many,TRBV12-3/TRBV12-4,CASSPRVGGETQYF
-,TRBV28,CASSLPGLAEKNIQYF
many,TRBV15,CATSREPAGELFF
-,TRBV14,CASSHLSEAFF
-,TRBV7-9,CASSLVGEVGAYEQYF
few,TRBV9,CASSVAGGPSTDTQYF
many,TRBV20-1,CSARENLETQYF
-,TRBV6-4,CASLPAGVVQPQHF
many,TRBV18,CASSLGEGVNEQFF
-,TRBV20-1,CSARAVASGTDTQYF
few,TRBV6-5,CASSYRAPGHYNSPLHF
many,TRBV6-6,CASSYSKSSAETYGYTF
few,TRBV29-1,CSVGGGSNEQFF
many,TRBV10-3,CAISESSAGAANSYNEQFF
-,TRBV6-2/TRBV6-3,CASSRRGGNQPQHF
few,TRBV7-9,CASSPKGAEPQHF
many,TRBV7-2,CASSRVGPQRRQYF
many,TRBV28,CATAGANYNEQFF
many,TRBV27,CASSFGVGESYNEQFF
many,TRBV28,CASDPAGQGNTIYF
many,TRBV11-2,CASSFGLPPRYEQYF
many,TRBV29-1,CSVVGPNNQPQHF
few,TRBV10-2,CASRSIRDNYEQYF
-,TRBV4-1,CASSQGGLTGNTGELFF
few,TRBV28,CASSLWDREEKLFF
many,TRBV11-2,CASSPSLAGSYNEQFF
-,TRBV4-1,CASSQTTGARTEAFF
many,TRBV6-1,CASSEVWGPQYF
many,TRBV20-1,CSARAAWGNTEAFF
many,TRBV7-8,CASSPRGAGVRNTQYF
few,TRBV5-6,CASSFGHLYEQYF
few,TRBV7-8,CASSTRVPFLGLFF
-,TRBV20-1,CSAKQSGRGAGANVLTF
many,TRBV7-2,CASSSTRTSPETQYF
many,TRBV11-2,CASSPLLTRGQETQYF
many,TRBV12-3/TRBV12-4,CASRTSSVSGNEQFF
many,TRBV28,CASSLPTEDTEAFF
few,TRBV9,CASSVDGRRSGYTF
many,TRBV12-3/TRBV12-4,CASTLGALAFETQYF